The 21 T cell receptor beta chains listed next were all sequenced from one sample in a study of beta chain features in type 1 diabetes. Expressed TCRB transcripts got sequenced, as all isolated RNA was reverse transcribed. This table comes from immunoSEQ multiplex PCR, and its TCRdb copy is limited to in-frame clones, with some not included. Of around 400,000 clones listed, approximately 16% were seen once; the top ten hold roughly 0.019%. Sequenced sample: naive CD4+ T cells from blood. Receptor source: a woman aged 18-35 years in good health.

The chain has TRBV15 and TRBJ1-1; D possibly corresponds to TRBD1 (5 bases). This CDR3 has 14 residues. Looked up from germline, CDR1 is LNHNV and CDR2 is YYDKDF (reference sequence). The V gene lost 0 bases and the J gene lost 4 bases, with 9 bases spanning the gap. CDR3 sequence reads: CATSRDPGGTEAFF. The CDR3 DNA reads as TGTGCCACCAGCAGAGATCCCGGGGGCACTGAAGCTTTCTTT.

This clone was picked up a small number of times. The rearrangement links TRBV29-1 to TRBJ2-1, with D perhaps TRBD2 (6 bases). Germline CDR1 SQVTM, CDR2 ANQGSEA. The CDR3 extends over 15 amino acids. Trimming stripped 3 bases from V and 6 bases from J, with 18 bases between. CDR3 DNA sequence: TGCAGCGTTGATCCTGCCGGGACTTCCCTCAATGAGCAGTTCTTC. It specifies CSVDPAGTSLNEQFF.

This clone came up a few times. The V and J genes are TRBV14 and TRBJ1-1, with TRBD1 matching over 8 bases. This CDR3 spans 11 amino acids. Germline lookup yields CDR1 SGHDN and CDR2 FVKESK. The V and J ends lost 5 bases and 12 bases, in that order; junction bases with no gene match: 5. The CDR3 DNA follows: TGTGCCAGCAGCAGGACAGGGAAGACTTTCTTT. This gives the protein CASSRTGKTFF.

This clone has more than one count but fewer than ten. V is TRBV6-5 and J is TRBJ1-5; D not resolved. This CDR3 is built from 13 residues. The germline CDR1 and CDR2 sequences are MNHEY and SVGAGI. V was clipped by 6 bases and J by 4 bases, with 10 bases between them. The CDR3 loop is CASSLEENQPQHF. The CDR3 DNA reads as TGTGCCAGCAGCTTAGAAGAAAATCAGCCCCAGCATTTT.

This chain uses TRBV30 with TRBJ2-5, with D uncertain. Germline V gives CDR1 GTSNPN, CDR2 SVGIG (reference sequence). V lost 3 bases and J 5 bases, leaving 13 bases between the germline ends. This CDR3 comprises 13 residues. The CDR3 DNA reads TGTGCCTGGAGAGTACAGAGTTTGGAGACCCAGTACTTC. Protein sequence: CAWRVQSLETQYF.

V is TRBV29-1 and J is TRBJ2-5, with a weak D call TRBD1 (5 bases). V lost 3 bases and J lost 3, with 8 bases in between. This CDR3 is built from 12 residues. Germline values: CDR1 SQVTM, CDR2 ANQGSEA. CDR3 amino acids: CSVDRAEETQYF. For the CDR3, the DNA is TGCAGCGTTGACAGGGCCGAAGAGACCCAGTACTTC.

The chain combines TRBV28 with TRBJ2-7; 9 bases fit TRBD1. The junction had 4 bases not matched to a gene; V was cut back by 6 bases and J by 1 base. This CDR3 spans 14 amino acids. Germline lookup yields CDR1 MDHEN and CDR2 SYDVKM. Here the CDR3 reads CASSTGGSSYEQYF. The CDR3 DNA is TGTGCCAGCAGCACAGGGGGCTCGTCCTACGAGCAGTACTTC.

This CDR3 is CSVEWQTSGEQYF. The CDR3 nucleotides read TGCAGCGTTGAATGGCAGACGAGCGGGGAGCAGTACTTC. V usage is TRBV29-1 and J usage is TRBJ2-7; possibly TRBD2 for D (6 bases). The CDR3 contains 13 residues. Deletions cut 2 bases from V and 7 bases from J, with 15 bases between. Germline V gives CDR1 SQVTM, CDR2 ANQGSEA.

The CDR3 region has the DNA TGTGCCAGCAGCCGGACTTTCGGGACTAGCGGGAGGAATGACGAGCAGTACTTC. It yields the protein CASSRTFGTSGRNDEQYF. The V call is TRBV11-2, the J call TRBJ2-7, with 15 bases identical to TRBD2. The V gene end was trimmed by 5 bases and the J gene end by 5 bases; junction bases not matched to a gene: 13. Germline CDR1 reads SGHAT; CDR2 reads FQNNGV. The CDR3 loop spans 18 amino acids.

The sample holds a few counts of this clone. V is TRBV5-6 and J is TRBJ1-2, with 7 bases aligning to TRBD1. V trimming: 4 bases; J trimming: 3 bases; junction bases outside the gene matches: 9. The CDR3 contains 15 residues. Germline V gene data show CDR1 as SGHDT and CDR2 as YYEEEE. The DNA of the CDR3 is TGTGCCAGCAGCGGGAAGTACAGGGGCTACTATGGCTACACCTTC. This codes for CASSGKYRGYYGYTF. Supplemented by reference TRBV5-6 and TRBJ1-2, the full variable domain reads DAGVTQSPTHLIKTRGQQVTLRCSPKSGHDTVSWYQQALGQGPQFIFQYYEEEERQRGNFPDRFSGHQFPNYSSELNVNALLLGDSALYLCASSGKYRGYYGYTFGSGTRLTVV.

The chain carries TRBV28 and TRBJ1-4, with a possible D match to TRBD1 (6 bases). The CDR3 spans 14 residues. V was cut by 6 bases and J by 4 bases, with 12 bases left in between. Germline V gives CDR1 MDHEN, CDR2 SYDVKM. CDR3 coding DNA: TGTGCCAGCAGCCTCGGACAGTATAATGAAAAACTGTTTTTT. Translating it yields CASSLGQYNEKLFF.

The chain joins TRBV30 to TRBJ2-7; D might be TRBD2 (7 bases). CDR3 length: 11 residues. Germline V lookup: CDR1 GTSNPN, CDR2 SVGIG (reference sequence). In DNA form, the CDR3 reads TGTGCGGGGGGGGCCTCCTACGAGCAGTACTTC. Translating it yields CAGGASYEQYF.

This clone was counted a few times. This sequence joins TRBV6-1 and TRBJ1-5, with D possibly TRBD1 on 5 matching bases. Germline V lookup: CDR1 MNHNS, CDR2 SASEGT. The CDR3 extends over 14 amino acids. Deletions cut 5 bases from V and 0 bases from J, with 8 bases between. The CDR3 DNA is TGTGCCAGCAGTCGACAGATTAGCAATCAGCCCCAGCATTTT. Its protein is CASSRQISNQPQHF.

This clone was detected only a few times. The DNA for the CDR3 is TGCGCCAGCAGCTTGTTGTCTAGCGGGGACTCTGGGGCCAACGTCCTGACTTTC. Encoded protein: CASSLLSSGDSGANVLTF. The rearrangement links TRBV5-1 to TRBJ2-6; 9 bases are a match to TRBD2. Germline-derived CDR1 and CDR2 are SGHRS and YFSETQ. The CDR3 consists of 18 residues. V trimming: 1 base; J trimming: 0 bases; junction bases outside the gene matches: 5.

This clone occurred a few times. This chain links TRBV7-9 with TRBJ2-1; perhaps TRBD1 as D (5 bases). This CDR3 region has 14 residues. Looked up from germline, CDR1 is SEHNR and CDR2 is FQNEAQ (reference sequence). V lost 2 bases, J lost 7 bases, and 12 bases lay in between. The CDR3 DNA sequence: TGTGCCAGCAGCTTACAAGGGGCGAGGAATGAGCAGTTCTTC. This encodes CASSLQGARNEQFF.

The chain is built from TRBV27 and TRBJ2-7; tentative D call: TRBD2 (6 bases). V lost 5 bases and J 2 bases, leaving 10 bases between the germline ends. CDR3 length equals 13 residues. Germline V gene lookup returns CDR1 MNHEY and CDR2 SMNVEV (reference sequence). The CDR3: CASSHGGTYEQYF. The CDR3 DNA sequence: TGTGCCAGCAGTCACGGCGGGACCTACGAGCAGTACTTC.

The sample holds a few counts of this clone. This chain joins TRBV29-1 and TRBJ2-1, with TRBD2 matching 8 bases. This CDR3 contains 14 residues. With 4 bases clipped from V and 3 bases from J, the junction kept 5 bases outside the gene matches. Germline CDR1 is SQVTM and CDR2 is ANQGSEA. Here the CDR3 reads CSVAGLVNYNEQFF. DNA for the CDR3: TGCAGCGTTGCGGGACTAGTCAACTACAATGAGCAGTTCTTC.

This chain uses TRBV15 with TRBJ1-1; D is ambiguous. CDR3 length equals 15 residues. Between the trimmed V and J ends, which lost 0 bases and 11 bases, there was a span of 19 bases. The germline V gene has CDR1 LNHNV and CDR2 YYDKDF (reference sequence). The CDR3 nucleotides are TGTGCCACCAGCAGAGATATGCGAGGAACTACCGGGGCTTTCTTT. Amino acids: CATSRDMRGTTGAFF.

The rearrangement links TRBV19 to TRBJ1-1, with TRBD1 identical over 12 bases. Trimming took 5 bases from V and 3 from J; bases not matched to a gene: 10. The CDR3 has 17 amino acids. Germline V gene data show CDR1 as LNHDA and CDR2 as SQIVND (reference sequence). The CDR3 DNA is TGTGCCAGTAGTCGCCGGGACAGGGGGCGCTCGGACACTGAAGCTTTCTTT. It encodes CASSRRDRGRSDTEAFF.

The chain joins TRBV5-1 to TRBJ2-3; 12 bases line up with TRBD2. This CDR3 has 16 residues. V lost 0 bases and J lost 2; bases outside the gene matches: 1. Per germline, CDR1 SGHRS and CDR2 YFSETQ. The CDR3 spells CASSLGTSGNTDTQYF. The CDR3 DNA sequence: TGCGCCAGCAGCTTGGGGACTAGCGGGAACACAGATACGCAGTATTTT. The full variable domain, its missing parts supplied by reference TRBV5-1 and TRBJ2-3, is KAGVTQTPRYLIKTRGQQVTLSCSPISGHRSVSWYQQTPGQGLQFLFEYFSETQRNKGNFPGRFSGRQFSNSRSEMNVSTLELGDSALYLCASSLGTSGNTDTQYFGPGTRLTVL.

J is TRBJ1-2 and V is TRBV2; 8 bases fit TRBD1. This CDR3 spans 15 amino acids. V dropped 6 bases and J dropped 6; count of bases not matched to a gene: 12. Germline loops: CDR1 SNHLY, CDR2 FYNNEI. CDR3: CASSDSQGAFDGYTF. The CDR3 nucleotides read TGTGCCAGCAGCGATTCTCAGGGGGCTTTTGATGGCTACACCTTC. Filled out from reference TRBV2 and TRBJ1-2, the complete variable domain reads EPEVTQTPSHQVTQMGQEVILRCVPISNHLYFYWYRQILGQKVEFLVSFYNNEISEKSEIFDDQFSVERPDGSNFTLKIRSTKLEDSAMYFCASSDSQGAFDGYTFGSGTRLTVV.